This T cell receptor (beta chain) was observed in a study of blood T cell repertoires in COVID-19. TCRdb's table, derived via immunoSEQ multiplex PCR, lists solely in-frame clones and lacks some. The data hold roughly 250,000 clones, with roughly 82% observed a single time. The sequenced sample consisted of peripheral blood. This TCR derives from a woman of 80 years or more with active or convalescent COVID-19.

The CDR3 bases are TGTGCCAGCAGCGGAATCGACAGCGGGGGTTTAGCTAACTATGGCTACACCTTC. It is translated as CASSGIDSGGLANYGYTF. The chain links TRBV9 to TRBJ1-2; D perhaps matches TRBD1 (5 bases). The V and J ends lost 3 bases and 0 bases respectively, with 21 bases between them. CDR1 and CDR2 (germline): SGDLS, YYNGEE. The CDR3 totals 18 residues. The full variable domain, in which reference TRBV9 and TRBJ1-2 provide the parts outside the CDR3, is DSGVTQTPKHLITATGQRVTLRCSPRSGDLSVYWYQQSLDQGLQFLIQYYNGEERAKGNILERFSAQQFPDLHSELNLSSLELGDSALYFCASSGIDSGGLANYGYTFGSGTRLTVV.